The source of this T cell receptor beta chain is a study of post-analysis software for immune sequencing data. Turning to the study itself: Included among the disease courses, which were recorded for the cohort, were relapsing-remitting, secondary progressive and progressive-relapsing multiple sclerosis.

Germline CDR1 is DFQATT and CDR2 is SNEGSKA (reference sequence). The V and J ends lost 6 bases and 0 bases, in that order; junction bases with no gene match: 11. The CDR3 length is 16 residues. This clonotype appeared once. Its cognate antigen is unknown. General observations from the study: The normalized Chao1 diversity of multiple sclerosis patients was significantly lower than that of controls. With TRBV5-6, TRBV5-1 and TRBV20-1 included, a handful of TRBV segments were more frequent in patients than in controls. Samples made in the same batch grouped tightly together by F measure.

Tagging with unique molecular identifiers was a feature of the TCR beta cDNA libraries. The source material, roughly 0.9 to 11 million T cells, gave rise to 500,000 or so cDNA molecules. In TCRdb, the PCR reads were re-called with MiXCR into one record per CDR3 protein. The sample contains approximately 360,000 distinct CDR3 sequences, less than 35% of which appear only once. Sequencing was performed on blood. This sequence was found in a girl aged 10 to 17 with multiple sclerosis. The chain joins TRBV20-1 to TRBJ2-7, with 10 bases matching TRBD2. The CDR3 nucleotides read TGCAGTGCCAAAGAGCGGGGGGGTAGAAGCTCCTACGAGCAGTACTTC. It codes for CSAKERGGRSSYEQYF.